These 24 T cell receptor beta chains share one sample of origin, sequenced in a study of T cell responses to AZD1222 COVID-19 vaccine. Clones were read by immunoSEQ multiplex PCR, and TCRdb kept only the in-frame ones, dropping some. The sample records 100,000 to 150,000 clones, around 89% being singletons. The sequencing used peripheral blood, collected on day 0 of AZD1222 vaccination. These TCRs come from an adult in good health.

The CDR3 spells CASSPTSGGKNTQYF. The CDR3 bases are TGTGCCAGCAGCCCAACCTCCGGGGGGAAAAATACGCAGTATTTT. V gene TRBV7-2 combines with J gene TRBJ2-3, with 7 bases aligning to TRBD2. Germline CDR1 SGHTA, CDR2 FQGNSA. The CDR3 runs 15 residues. After removal of 5 bases from V and 7 bases from J, the junction contained 12 bases not matched to a gene.

The gene calls are TRBV28 and TRBJ1-2; the D gene is possibly TRBD1 (6 bases). The length of the CDR3 is 13 residues. The V end lost 7 bases, the J end lost 2 bases, and 11 bases lay between the germline ends. Looked up from germline, CDR1 is MDHEN and CDR2 is SYDVKM. The CDR3 DNA sequence: TGTGCCAGCATCCGGGGGCAAAACTATGGCTACACCTTC. It yields the protein CASIRGQNYGYTF.

CDR3 amino acids: CASSPSVAGTNQPQHF. The CDR3 DNA is TGTGCCAGCTCACCATCCGTGGCCGGAACCAATCAGCCCCAGCATTTT. The V and J genes are TRBV18 and TRBJ1-5; D is unresolved. Trimming shortened V by 2 bases and J by 3 bases, and 14 bases separated the two germline ends. There are 16 residues in the CDR3. CDR1 KGHSH and CDR2 LQKENI come from the germline V gene. Combining the CDR3 with reference TRBV18 and TRBJ1-5 gives the whole variable domain NAGVMQNPRHLVRRRGQEARLRCSPMKGHSHVYWYRQLPEEGLKFMVYLQKENIIDESGMPKERFSAEFPKEGPSILRIQQVVRGDSAAYFCASSPSVAGTNQPQHFGDGTRLSIL.

This clone was seen a few times. The chain employs TRBV28 and TRBJ1-4; D possibly corresponds to TRBD1 (6 bases). Trimming pared 6 bases from V and 6 bases from J, leaving 17 bases between. The CDR3 has 15 residues. Looked up from germline, CDR1 is MDHEN and CDR2 is SYDVKM. CDR3 coding DNA: TGTGCCAGCAGACGGGGGGCGTCCATCGATGAAAAACTGTTTTTT. It encodes CASRRGASIDEKLFF.

This chain uses TRBV7-2 with TRBJ1-5, with no clear D. Germline values: CDR1 SGHTA, CDR2 FQGNSA. V gave up 5 bases and J gave up 0 bases, with 17 bases separating them. CDR3 length: 17 residues. Here the CDR3 reads CASSPRGGPYSNQPQHF. The DNA of the CDR3 is TGTGCCAGCAGCCCGAGAGGCGGTCCGTATAGCAATCAGCCCCAGCATTTT.

This clone was counted once. The V call is TRBV7-2, the J call TRBJ2-7; maybe TRBD2 (6 bases). V lost 4 bases and J 9 bases, leaving 16 bases between the germline ends. This CDR3 contains 13 residues. Germline CDR1 is SGHTA and CDR2 is FQGNSA. The CDR3 sequence: CASSSQEGLWQYF. The CDR3 bases are TGTGCCAGCAGCTCACAGGAGGGTTTGTGGCAGTACTTC.

This chain connects TRBV28 to TRBJ1-2; TRBD1 aligns across 9 bases. The CDR3 sequence is 15 residues long. After removal of 3 bases from V and 2 bases from J, the junction contained 4 bases not matched to a gene. Germline-derived CDR1 and CDR2 are MDHEN and SYDVKM. CDR3 sequence (DNA): TGTGCCAGCAGTTTTTTCGGGACAGGGAACTATGGCTACACCTTC. Translating it yields CASSFFGTGNYGYTF.

The chain employs TRBV28 and TRBJ1-2; D is undetermined. CDR3 length: 17 amino acids. Trimming took 1 base from V and 4 from J, leaving 19 bases between them. Germline-derived CDR1 and CDR2 are MDHEN and SYDVKM. In nucleotides, the CDR3 is TGTGCCAGCAGTTTATCTCCCGCAGACCAACTCATCTATGGCTACACCTTC. It specifies CASSLSPADQLIYGYTF.

The chain is built from TRBV19 and TRBJ2-3; TRBD1 might be the D (7 bases). Trimming shortened V by 4 bases and J by 9 bases, and 23 bases separated the two germline ends. CDR1 is LNHDA, CDR2 SQIVND, per germline (reference sequence). The length of the CDR3 is 16 residues. This CDR3 reads CASSSRDSATEGTQYF. The CDR3 DNA reads TGTGCCAGTAGTAGTCGGGACAGCGCAACGGAGGGGACGCAGTATTTT.

This clone appeared a single time. The rearrangement links TRBV5-6 to TRBJ1-1; D unclear. The CDR3 is 13 residues long. Between the trimmed V and J ends, which lost 1 base and 4 bases, there was a span of 8 bases. The germline CDR1 and CDR2 sequences are SGHDT and YYEEEE. The CDR3 here is CASSLTGSTEAFF. The CDR3 DNA follows: TGTGCCAGCAGCTTGACTGGGAGCACTGAAGCTTTCTTT.

The gene calls are TRBV28 and TRBJ1-5; tentative D call: TRBD1 (5 bases). Trimming cost V 10 bases and J 2 bases, with 15 bases left between them. CDR3 length: 14 amino acids. The germline V gene encodes CDR1 MDHEN and CDR2 SYDVKM. CDR3 region: CATQGGRGNQPQHF. CDR3 nucleotide sequence: TGTGCCACCCAGGGAGGGAGAGGCAATCAGCCCCAGCATTTT.

This sequence joins TRBV30 and TRBJ1-4; no definite D call. Trimming took off 0 bases at V and 4 bases at J, with 6 bases between the two ends. The CDR3 covers 13 residues. Germline CDR1 is GTSNPN and CDR2 is SVGIG (reference sequence). The CDR3 nucleotides are TGTGCCTGGAGTGTAAATGTTAATGAAAAACTGTTTTTT. Amino acid sequence: CAWSVNVNEKLFF.

This clone appeared once. This chain links TRBV4-1 with TRBJ1-1; D is undetermined. The CDR3 runs to 16 residues. Germline V lookup: CDR1 MGHRA, CDR2 YSYEKL. V was shortened by 2 bases and J by 0 bases, with 13 bases between the two germline ends. The CDR3 coding sequence is TGCGCCAGCAGCCAATTGGACGGTAACATGAACACTGAAGCTTTCTTT. It specifies CASSQLDGNMNTEAFF.

This sequence joins TRBV7-8 and TRBJ2-6; D is perhaps TRBD1 (6 bases). Germline CDR1 and CDR2: SGHVS and FQNEAQ. This CDR3 has 15 amino acids. V shed 5 bases and J shed 2 bases, with 10 bases lying between them. The CDR3 loop is CASSATGPGANVLTF. The CDR3 region has the DNA TGTGCCAGCAGCGCCACAGGGCCTGGGGCCAACGTCCTGACTTTC.

The chain recombines TRBV28 with TRBJ1-4; tentative D call: TRBD1 (6 bases). The CDR3 spans 15 residues. CDR1 and CDR2 (germline): MDHEN, SYDVKM. The V end lost 6 bases, the J end lost 9 bases, and 20 bases lay between the germline ends. The CDR3 reads CASRGTGMEMKKLFF. The CDR3 DNA is TGTGCCAGCAGAGGAACAGGGATGGAGATGAAAAAACTGTTTTTT.

The chain recombines TRBV7-9 with TRBJ2-7; D might be TRBD1 or TRBD2, each matching 5 bases. Germline values: CDR1 SEHNR, CDR2 FQNEAQ (reference sequence). Trimming cost V 4 bases and J 2 bases, with 18 bases left between them. CDR3 length: 16 residues. In DNA, the CDR3 is TGTGCCAGCAGCTCATCCGGGACGCGAAGGGCCTACGAGCAGTACTTC. This codes for CASSSSGTRRAYEQYF. The complete variable domain, with remaining parts taken from reference TRBV7-9 and TRBJ2-7, reads DTGVSQNPRHKITKRGQNVTFRCDPISEHNRLYWYRQTLGQGPEFLTYFQNEAQLEKSRLLSDRFSAERPKGSFSTLEIQRTEQGDSAMYLCASSSSGTRRAYEQYFGPGTRLTVT.

This rearrangement joins TRBV27 to TRBJ2-7, with 9 bases identical to TRBD1. Germline V gene sequence: CDR1 MNHEY, CDR2 SMNVEV (reference sequence). V trimming: 8 bases; J trimming: 6 bases; junction bases outside the gene matches: 5. CDR3 length: 12 residues. The CDR3 region has the DNA TGTGCCAGCGGGACGGGACAGGGCGAGCAGTACTTC. Protein product: CASGTGQGEQYF.

This chain joins TRBV5-1 and TRBJ2-3, with 14 bases that match TRBD2. Germline V gene sequence: CDR1 SGHRS, CDR2 YFSETQ. With V trimmed by 7 bases and J by 4 bases, 8 bases remained unmatched. The length of the CDR3 is 16 residues. The CDR3 reads CASLPTSGRVADTQYF. The CDR3 region has the DNA TGCGCCAGCCTACCGACTAGCGGGAGGGTCGCAGATACGCAGTATTTT.

This chain connects TRBV5-1 to TRBJ1-1, with 7 bases that match TRBD1. Germline V gene lookup returns CDR1 SGHRS and CDR2 YFSETQ. The CDR3 is made up of 13 amino acids. J gave up 5 bases and V 5 bases, and 6 bases lay outside the gene matches. Written as DNA, the CDR3 is TGCGCCAGCAGTCCAGACAGGGCGACTGAAGCTTTCTTT. Its translation is CASSPDRATEAFF.

This sequence joins TRBV5-4 and TRBJ1-2; D remains unclear. Per germline, CDR1 SGHNT and CDR2 YYREEE (reference sequence). CDR3 length: 15 amino acids. The V and J ends lost 0 bases and 2 bases respectively, with 11 bases between them. Here the CDR3 DNA reads TGTGCCAGCAGCTTGGAGGCATCCCGAAACTATGGCTACACCTTC. Its protein product is CASSLEASRNYGYTF.

This clone was recorded once. J is TRBJ2-7 and V is TRBV10-1; 7 bases align to TRBD2. V gave up 3 bases and J gave up 2 bases; unmatched junction bases: 4. This CDR3 is built from 14 residues. Germline assignment: CDR1 WNHNN and CDR2 SYGVQD (reference sequence). The CDR3 sequence is CASSDGEGTYEQYF. The DNA for the CDR3 is TGCGCCAGCAGTGACGGGGAGGGTACCTACGAGCAGTACTTC.

This clone appeared a few times. The chain couples TRBV10-3 to TRBJ1-5; TRBD1 might be the D (5 bases). Trimming left V 7 bases short and J 4 bases short, with 11 bases between. CDR3 size: 13 residues. The germline V gene encodes CDR1 ENHRY and CDR2 SYGVKD. CDR3 sequence (DNA): TGTGCCATCACCGAAGGGGCAAATCAGCCCCAGCATTTT. Protein product: CAITEGANQPQHF.

This sequence joins TRBV4-3 and TRBJ2-1; a weak D match, TRBD2 (7 bases). Germline CDR1 reads LGHNA; CDR2 reads YSLEER. The V and J ends lost 4 bases and 8 bases respectively, with 18 bases between them. This CDR3 spans 15 amino acids. The CDR3 DNA follows: TGCGCCAGCAGCCTCAAGTCCCAGGGGAGGGATGAGCAGTTCTTC. Its translation is CASSLKSQGRDEQFF.

This sequence joins TRBV7-2 and TRBJ1-5; 7 positions match TRBD1. The CDR3 length is 14 residues. Trimming removed 5 bases from V and 6 bases from J; junction bases left unmatched: 7. The germline CDR1 and CDR2 sequences are SGHTA and FQGNSA. As DNA, the CDR3 is TGTGCCAGCAGCGGGACAGTGTATCTTCAGCCCCAGCATTTT. Translating gives CASSGTVYLQPQHF.